This T cell receptor beta chain was recovered during a study of T cell responses to AZD1222 COVID-19 vaccine. Only one count was recorded for this clone. The table came from immunoSEQ multiplex PCR; TCRdb's copy has only in-frame clones and leaves some out. The table lists over 85,000 clones, about 95% of them singletons. This CDR3 has 16 residues. The germline gives CDR1 LGHNT, CDR2 FRNRAP. Deletions cut 1 base from V and 5 bases from J, with 18 bases between. The TCR comes from an adult who received the AZD1222 COVID-19 vaccine. The sample was peripheral blood, taken 28 days after the second AZD1222 dose. The rearrangement links TRBV12-5 to TRBJ2-7; D remains unclear. The CDR3 bases are TGTGCTAGTGGTTTGGCAACTCAAATCGGCGTTGACGAGCAGTACTTC. As protein: CASGLATQIGVDEQYF.